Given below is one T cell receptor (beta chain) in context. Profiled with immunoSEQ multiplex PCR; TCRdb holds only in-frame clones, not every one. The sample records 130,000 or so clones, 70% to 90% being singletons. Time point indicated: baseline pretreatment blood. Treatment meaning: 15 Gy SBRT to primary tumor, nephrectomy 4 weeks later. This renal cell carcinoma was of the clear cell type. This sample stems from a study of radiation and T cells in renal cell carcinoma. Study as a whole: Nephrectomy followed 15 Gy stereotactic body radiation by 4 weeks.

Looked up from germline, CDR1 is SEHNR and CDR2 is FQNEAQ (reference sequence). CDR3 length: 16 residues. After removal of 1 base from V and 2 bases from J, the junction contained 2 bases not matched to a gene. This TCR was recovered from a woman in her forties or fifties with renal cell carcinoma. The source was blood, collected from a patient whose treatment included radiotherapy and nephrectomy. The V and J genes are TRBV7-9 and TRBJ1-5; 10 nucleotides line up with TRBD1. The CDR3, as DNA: TGTGCCAGCAGCTTAGGACAGGGGGCTGGCAATCAGCCCCAGCATTTT. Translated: CASSLGQGAGNQPQHF.